This T cell receptor (beta chain) is drawn from a study of CD8 T cells in Susac syndrome. The germline gives CDR1 SGHRS, CDR2 YFSETQ. Trimming removed 0 bases from V and 1 base from J, with 2 bases in between. The CDR3 is 13 residues long. From blood CD8+ and CD4+ T cells, the TCR beta chain was sequenced. Controls were healthy donors chosen to match patients in age and sex. TEMRA cells were enriched by FACS, and CD4+ and CD8+ T cells were negatively isolated. It was with random hexamers that 0.5 to 1 ug RNA was reverse transcribed. Across 54 Vbeta and 13 Jbeta, TCR beta CDR3 was amplified with immunoSEQ multiplex PCR. TCRdb reprocessed the immunoSEQ multiplex PCR reads via MiXCR and lists one record per CDR3 protein. The sample carries 150,000 to 200,000 distinct CDR3 sequences, approximately 92% recorded once.

The V gene is TRBV5-1, the J gene TRBJ1-3, with D unclear. The sequence derives from a human donor in good health. Sequenced input: CD4+ T cells from PBMCs. CDR3 nucleotide sequence: TGCGCCAGCAGCTTGGATTCTGGAAACACCATATATTTT. Its translation is CASSLDSGNTIYF.